The TCR beta chain under discussion was sequenced for a study of blood T cell repertoires in COVID-19. Recovery meant two consecutive negative NP/OP PCR tests, professional clearance, or resolved symptoms. In the study's own analysis: Amplification of reference gene primers was used by the study to estimate nucleated cell counts. TCRdb keeps only in-frame clones here, not all; method: immunoSEQ multiplex PCR. V and J calls and clone size are copied from that table; D and trimming were computed from the DNA. Here the sample spans roughly 180,000 clones, roughly 87% being singletons. Germline V lookup: CDR1 LGHNA, CDR2 YNFKEQ. Trimming removed 1 base from V and 2 bases from J; junction bases left unmatched: 6. The CDR3 has 16 amino acids.

The material sequenced was PBMCs or T cells enriched from blood (not recorded which). This sequence originates from a woman in her twenties or thirties who had recovered from COVID-19. The chain has TRBV4-2 and TRBJ2-3; 7 nucleotides line up with TRBD2. The CDR3, as DNA: TGTGCCAGCAGCCAAGTCTACGGGGGGTCCACAGATACGCAGTATTTT. It is translated as CASSQVYGGSTDTQYF.